The rows below give T cell receptor beta chains drawn from one sample of a study of OX40 agonist ivuxolimab in advanced cancers. TCRdb keeps only in-frame clones here, not all; method: immunoSEQ multiplex PCR. Of over 8,000 clones listed, roughly 70% are singletons. The material sequenced was CD4+ or CD8+ T cells sorted from blood, taken in a trial of the OX40 agonist ivuxolimab. These receptors were collected from an adult with an advanced solid tumor such as melanoma, head and neck, liver or kidney cancer. Each CDR3 is given with its conserved first and last residue. The D gene is left open where the match is weak. Some rows have no size entry. The others give once, few or many, or a class for an expanded clone.

cdr3_nt: TGTGCCAGCAGTGCAAGGACAGGGGCCTACGAGCAGTACTTC; cdr3_aa: CASSARTGAYEQYF; clone_size: .; d_call: TRBD1; v_call: TRBV27; j_call: TRBJ2-7
cdr3_nt: TGCGCCAGCAGCTTCAGCGGGTGGCAAGAGACCCAGTACTTC; cdr3_aa: CASSFSGWQETQYF; clone_size: .; d_call: .; v_call: TRBV5-1; j_call: TRBJ2-5
cdr3_nt: TGTGCCACCAGACAGGGTGGGGACAATGAGCAGTTCTTC; cdr3_aa: CATRQGGDNEQFF; clone_size: .; d_call: TRBD1; v_call: TRBV6-1; j_call: TRBJ2-1
cdr3_nt: TGTGCCAGCTACGGCCTTAACTATGGCTACACCTTC; cdr3_aa: CASYGLNYGYTF; clone_size: .; d_call: .; v_call: TRBV27; j_call: TRBJ1-2
cdr3_nt: TGTGCCAGTAGTATAGCGGGGGTTGGGGTCAATGAGCAGTTCTTC; cdr3_aa: CASSIAGVGVNEQFF; clone_size: few; d_call: .; v_call: TRBV19; j_call: TRBJ2-1
cdr3_nt: TGTGCCAGCAGTGCCCCCCCTCAGCAGTACTTC; cdr3_aa: CASSAPPQQYF; clone_size: .; d_call: .; v_call: TRBV6-4; j_call: TRBJ2-7
cdr3_nt: TGTGCCAGCAGTGTGCACAGACAGGGTGGGGGCACAGATACGCAGTATTTT; cdr3_aa: CASSVHRQGGGTDTQYF; clone_size: once; d_call: TRBD1; v_call: TRBV6-1; j_call: TRBJ2-3
cdr3_nt: TGCAGTGCTGGGGGTGAGGGCGAGCAGTACTTC; cdr3_aa: CSAGGEGEQYF; clone_size: .; d_call: .; v_call: TRBV20-1; j_call: TRBJ2-7
cdr3_nt: TGCAGCGTTAGGACCGGGACAGGGGGCCACGAGCAGTACTTC; cdr3_aa: CSVRTGTGGHEQYF; clone_size: .; d_call: TRBD1; v_call: TRBV29-1; j_call: TRBJ2-7
cdr3_nt: TGTGCCAGCAGTTCGAGGTCTTACGACTACGAGCAGTACTTC; cdr3_aa: CASSSRSYDYEQYF; clone_size: few; d_call: .; v_call: TRBV28; j_call: TRBJ2-7
cdr3_nt: TGTGCCAGCAGTTCCCGGACAGGGGGCGGCGAGCAGTACTTC; cdr3_aa: CASSSRTGGGEQYF; clone_size: .; d_call: TRBD1; v_call: TRBV27; j_call: TRBJ2-7
cdr3_nt: TGTGCCAGCAGCACCGGGACTAGCGGGAAAACGGCATATACGCAGTATTTT; cdr3_aa: CASSTGTSGKTAYTQYF; clone_size: .; d_call: TRBD2; v_call: TRBV13; j_call: TRBJ2-3
cdr3_nt: TGCGCCAGCAGCCAACCCCGGGGCAGGGAGGACACTGAAGCTTTCTTT; cdr3_aa: CASSQPRGREDTEAFF; clone_size: .; d_call: .; v_call: TRBV4-1; j_call: TRBJ1-1
cdr3_nt: TGTGCCAGCAGTTACCGAGGGGTTGATGAAAAACTGTTTTTT; cdr3_aa: CASSYRGVDEKLFF; clone_size: .; d_call: .; v_call: TRBV6-5; j_call: TRBJ1-4
cdr3_nt: TGTGCCAGCAGCCCGGGAGGCTTCTCCTACAATGAGCAGTTCTTC; cdr3_aa: CASSPGGFSYNEQFF; clone_size: .; d_call: TRBD2; v_call: TRBV5-4; j_call: TRBJ2-1
cdr3_nt: TGTGCCAGCAGCACTTCCGGGTCCTACAATGAGCAGTTCTTC; cdr3_aa: CASSTSGSYNEQFF; clone_size: .; d_call: .; v_call: TRBV7-9; j_call: TRBJ2-1
cdr3_nt: TGTGCCAGTAGTCTTGCACATACTAACTATGGCTACACCTTC; cdr3_aa: CASSLAHTNYGYTF; clone_size: medium-sized; d_call: .; v_call: TRBV19; j_call: TRBJ1-2
cdr3_nt: TGTGCCAGCAGCTTGGAGGGTGTTGCGGCTTTCTTT; cdr3_aa: CASSLEGVAAFF; clone_size: .; d_call: .; v_call: TRBV13; j_call: TRBJ1-1
cdr3_nt: TGTGCCAGCAGTCCAATCACCTGGACAGGGGGCATCGGGGATATATTGGGTGAGCAGTTCTTC; cdr3_aa: CASSPITWTGGIGDILGEQFF; clone_size: .; d_call: TRBD1; v_call: TRBV27; j_call: TRBJ2-1
cdr3_nt: TGTGCCTGGAAGTTTGGTGGCTACACCTTC; cdr3_aa: CAWKFGGYTF; clone_size: medium-sized; d_call: .; v_call: TRBV30; j_call: TRBJ1-2
cdr3_nt: TGTGCCAGCAGCCCCTACCGTTCGGATGAGCAGTTCTTC; cdr3_aa: CASSPYRSDEQFF; clone_size: few; d_call: .; v_call: TRBV5-4; j_call: TRBJ2-1
cdr3_nt: TGTGCCAGCAGTGAAGGGGGGGACGGTATTAATGAGCAGTTCTTC; cdr3_aa: CASSEGGDGINEQFF; clone_size: .; d_call: .; v_call: TRBV6-1; j_call: TRBJ2-1
cdr3_nt: TGTGCCAGCAGCCCCAGGGGAGGGGGCCTCTCCTCTGGAAACACCATATATTTT; cdr3_aa: CASSPRGGGLSSGNTIYF; clone_size: .; d_call: TRBD1; v_call: TRBV11-2; j_call: TRBJ1-3
cdr3_nt: TGTGCCAGCAGCTTGGGTCAGATGAACACTGAAGCTTTCTTT; cdr3_aa: CASSLGQMNTEAFF; clone_size: .; d_call: .; v_call: TRBV11-1; j_call: TRBJ1-1
cdr3_nt: TGTGCCAGCAGTATCCCTAACAGGGATGATGAGCAGTTCTTC; cdr3_aa: CASSIPNRDDEQFF; clone_size: medium-sized; d_call: .; v_call: TRBV2; j_call: TRBJ2-1
cdr3_nt: TGTGCCAGCAGTGACTCCCTAGCGACCACCGGGGAGCTGTTTTTT; cdr3_aa: CASSDSLATTGELFF; clone_size: medium-sized; d_call: .; v_call: TRBV6-4; j_call: TRBJ2-2
cdr3_nt: TGTGCCAGCAGCCCGGAAACGGGTAACGAGCAGTACTTC; cdr3_aa: CASSPETGNEQYF; clone_size: few; d_call: .; v_call: TRBV5-4; j_call: TRBJ2-7
cdr3_nt: TGTGCCAGTAGTATAGGAACTAGCGGAGCCTACAATGAGCAGTTCTTC; cdr3_aa: CASSIGTSGAYNEQFF; clone_size: .; d_call: TRBD2; v_call: TRBV19; j_call: TRBJ2-1
cdr3_nt: TGTGCCAGCAGAGTGACTAGCGGTACCACCTACGAGCAGTACTTC; cdr3_aa: CASRVTSGTTYEQYF; clone_size: medium-sized; d_call: TRBD2; v_call: TRBV27; j_call: TRBJ2-7
cdr3_nt: TGTGCCAGCAGCTTGAGCCGCGGGGCCTACGAGCAGTACTTC; cdr3_aa: CASSLSRGAYEQYF; clone_size: .; d_call: .; v_call: TRBV7-9; j_call: TRBJ2-7
cdr3_nt: TGTGCCAGCAGCTTTCACCCAGTAAAAGCTAACTATGGCTACACCTTC; cdr3_aa: CASSFHPVKANYGYTF; clone_size: .; d_call: .; v_call: TRBV12-1; j_call: TRBJ1-2
cdr3_nt: TGTGCCAGCAGTGTACTAGCGGGAGGCACAGATACGCAGTATTTT; cdr3_aa: CASSVLAGGTDTQYF; clone_size: .; d_call: TRBD2; v_call: TRBV6-1; j_call: TRBJ2-3
cdr3_nt: TGTGCCAGTACTCCGGGACAGGGATACTACGAGCAGTACTTC; cdr3_aa: CASTPGQGYYEQYF; clone_size: .; d_call: TRBD1; v_call: TRBV6-5; j_call: TRBJ2-7
cdr3_nt: TGTGCCAGCAGTTCCCCCCTAGGGCGAGCCCACAATGAGCAGTTCTTC; cdr3_aa: CASSSPLGRAHNEQFF; clone_size: .; d_call: .; v_call: TRBV28; j_call: TRBJ2-1
cdr3_nt: TGTGCCAGCACCAAAACTAGCGGGAGCTCCTACGAGCAGTACTTC; cdr3_aa: CASTKTSGSSYEQYF; clone_size: .; d_call: TRBD2; v_call: TRBV6-5; j_call: TRBJ2-7
cdr3_nt: TGTGCCAGCAGCTGGCCGGGACAGGACTTCTACGAGCAGTACTTC; cdr3_aa: CASSWPGQDFYEQYF; clone_size: .; d_call: TRBD1; v_call: TRBV5-6; j_call: TRBJ2-7
cdr3_nt: TGTGCCTGGAGTGAGGGGTACGAGCAGTACTTC; cdr3_aa: CAWSEGYEQYF; clone_size: .; d_call: .; v_call: TRBV30; j_call: TRBJ2-7
cdr3_nt: TGTGCCAACCCCCGGCCCGGCAGCAATCAGCCCCAGCATTTT; cdr3_aa: CANPRPGSNQPQHF; clone_size: .; d_call: .; v_call: TRBV27; j_call: TRBJ1-5
cdr3_nt: TGTGCCAGCAGCCTGGCTGTGGGAAGCACTGAAGCTTTCTTT; cdr3_aa: CASSLAVGSTEAFF; clone_size: .; d_call: .; v_call: TRBV5-4; j_call: TRBJ1-1
cdr3_nt: TGTGCCACCAGCAGAGTCGTAGCGCCACAAGAGACCCAGTACTTC; cdr3_aa: CATSRVVAPQETQYF; clone_size: .; d_call: .; v_call: TRBV15; j_call: TRBJ2-5
cdr3_nt: TGTGCCAGCAGCACCGGGACGCGCTCGCTGCAGTTCTTC; cdr3_aa: CASSTGTRSLQFF; clone_size: .; d_call: .; v_call: TRBV7-9; j_call: TRBJ2-1
cdr3_nt: TGTGCCAGCAGCTTCCCCCAGAACACTGAAGCTTTCTTT; cdr3_aa: CASSFPQNTEAFF; clone_size: .; d_call: .; v_call: TRBV5-5; j_call: TRBJ1-1
cdr3_nt: TGTGCCAGTAGTATCCAGGGAAGCTCCTACAATGAGCAGTTCTTC; cdr3_aa: CASSIQGSSYNEQFF; clone_size: .; d_call: .; v_call: TRBV19; j_call: TRBJ2-1
cdr3_nt: TGTGCCAGCAGCCCTAACCACAGGGAAGCTAGCGGCACCTACGAGCAGTACTTC; cdr3_aa: CASSPNHREASGTYEQYF; clone_size: .; d_call: .; v_call: TRBV7-9; j_call: TRBJ2-7
cdr3_nt: TGTGCCAGCAGCTTCGGGGGCACTGAAGCTTTCTTT; cdr3_aa: CASSFGGTEAFF; clone_size: .; d_call: .; v_call: TRBV5-6; j_call: TRBJ1-1
cdr3_nt: TGTGCCAGTCACCGCCCGGGGGGGAGCGATCAGCCCCAGCATTTT; cdr3_aa: CASHRPGGSDQPQHF; clone_size: .; d_call: .; v_call: TRBV19; j_call: TRBJ1-5
cdr3_nt: TGCGCCAGCAGCGGGGGACAGCCACCGAACACTGAAGCTTTCTTT; cdr3_aa: CASSGGQPPNTEAFF; clone_size: .; d_call: TRBD1; v_call: TRBV5-1; j_call: TRBJ1-1
cdr3_nt: TGTGCCAGCAGTCCCCAAGGAGGGAGCTATGGCTACACCTTC; cdr3_aa: CASSPQGGSYGYTF; clone_size: .; d_call: .; v_call: TRBV6-4; j_call: TRBJ1-2
cdr3_nt: TGTGCCAGCAGTCCTACCCAGGGCGGGAGACCCTACAATGAGCAGTTCTTC; cdr3_aa: CASSPTQGGRPYNEQFF; clone_size: .; d_call: TRBD2; v_call: TRBV27; j_call: TRBJ2-1
cdr3_nt: TGTGCCAGCAGCTCCTCGACAGGGATCACTGAAGCTTTCTTT; cdr3_aa: CASSSSTGITEAFF; clone_size: .; d_call: TRBD1; v_call: TRBV7-6; j_call: TRBJ1-1
cdr3_nt: TGTGCCAGCAGCCCGCTAGCGGGAGGCACCGGGGAGCTGTTTTTT; cdr3_aa: CASSPLAGGTGELFF; clone_size: .; d_call: TRBD2; v_call: TRBV7-9; j_call: TRBJ2-2
cdr3_nt: TGTGCCACCAGCCCCCCCGGGGACAGCTACGAGCAGTACTTC; cdr3_aa: CATSPPGDSYEQYF; clone_size: once; d_call: TRBD1; v_call: TRBV15; j_call: TRBJ2-7